The source of this T cell receptor (beta chain) is a study of T cells in Graves' hyperthyroidism and ophthalmopathy. Regarding the study as a whole: Most clonotypes that expanded in the thyroid above 0.001 also showed up in blood. The model anticipated ophthalmopathy a median approximately 6.7 months pre-onset.

Regions amplified from RNA transcripts were the TCR beta CDR3 regions. HTBI primers were employed in a first-round RT-PCR of the TCR CDR3. TCRdb passed the multiplex PCR reads through MiXCR, listing each CDR3 protein once. This sample has 370,000 or so distinct CDR3 sequences, with approximately 15% found just once. This clonotype was recorded a few times. Its antigen is not identified. A read error may account for a junction end that differs from germline. The CDR3 consists of 14 residues. The source of this sequence is a man younger than 40 with Graves' hyperthyroidism that later progressed to Graves' ophthalmopathy. The sample taken for sequencing was blood. The chain couples TRBV12-3 or TRBV12-4 to TRBJ1-5; no clear D. This CDR3 is CASGLGTVNQPQHF. CDR3 coding DNA: TGTGCCAGCGGTTTAGGAACAGTCAATCAGCCCCAGCATTTT.